One TCR beta chain is described in this entry. The data belong to a study of blood T cell repertoires in COVID-19. Looking at the study overall: Samples taken during acute and convalescent COVID-19 were collected in the United States, Italy and Spain. T cells, B-cell-depleted T cells, or PBMCs provided the cDNA or gDNA that served as material.

As processed by the authors: The authors estimated nucleated cell counts from reference gene primer amplification. Using immunoSEQ multiplex PCR, the repertoire was profiled, and TCRdb retains in-frame clones only, with some absent. The V and J calls and clone size were taken over from that table, and D and trimming were inferred from the DNA. The sample lists under 55,000 clones; 70% to 80% were seen once. Participants' own reports of clinical history determined their cohort assignment. CDR3 length: 15 amino acids. Germline lookup yields CDR1 MNHEY and CDR2 SVGAGI. The V gene lost 2 bases and the J gene lost 3 bases, with 11 bases spanning the gap.

Input material: PBMCs or T cells enriched from blood (not recorded which). V usage is TRBV6-5 and J usage is TRBJ1-5, with D unresolved. The TCR comes from a woman between 45 and 60 years old with acute COVID-19. The DNA of the CDR3 is TGTGCCAGCAGTTACGCAGGAACCCACAATCAGCCCCAGCATTTT. This sequence encodes CASSYAGTHNQPQHF.